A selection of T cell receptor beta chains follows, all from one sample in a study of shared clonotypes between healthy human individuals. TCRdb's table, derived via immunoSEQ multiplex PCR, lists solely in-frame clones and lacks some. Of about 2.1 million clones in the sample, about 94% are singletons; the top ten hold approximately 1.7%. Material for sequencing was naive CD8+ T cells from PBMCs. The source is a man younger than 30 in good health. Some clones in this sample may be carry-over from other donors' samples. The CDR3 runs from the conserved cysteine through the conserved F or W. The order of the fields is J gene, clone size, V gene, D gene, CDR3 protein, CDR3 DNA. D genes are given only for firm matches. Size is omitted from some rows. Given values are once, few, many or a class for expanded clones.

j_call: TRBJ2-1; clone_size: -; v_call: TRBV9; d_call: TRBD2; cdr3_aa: CASSVVPPSGPYNEQFF; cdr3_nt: TGTGCCAGCAGCGTAGTTCCCCCTAGCGGACCCTACAATGAGCAGTTCTTC
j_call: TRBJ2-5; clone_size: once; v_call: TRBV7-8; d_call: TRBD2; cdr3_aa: CASSLENSGRKETQYF; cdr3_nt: TGTGCCAGCAGCTTAGAAAACAGCGGGAGGAAAGAGACCCAGTACTTC
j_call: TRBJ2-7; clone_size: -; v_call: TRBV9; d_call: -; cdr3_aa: CASSPGRSSYEQYF; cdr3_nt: TGTGCCAGCAGCCCTGGCAGAAGCTCCTACGAGCAGTACTTC
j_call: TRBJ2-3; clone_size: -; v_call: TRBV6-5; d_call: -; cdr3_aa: CASSNWITGSTDTQYF; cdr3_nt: TGTGCCAGCAGTAACTGGATTACAGGAAGCACAGATACGCAGTATTTT
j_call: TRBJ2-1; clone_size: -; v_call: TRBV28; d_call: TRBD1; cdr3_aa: CASSLTSGGSKNEQFF; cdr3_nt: TGTGCCAGCAGTTTGACCTCAGGGGGCAGTAAGAATGAGCAGTTCTTC
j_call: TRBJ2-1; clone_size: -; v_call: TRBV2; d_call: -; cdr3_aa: CASSELGGGEQFF; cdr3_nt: TGTGCCAGCAGTGAGCTGGGGGGAGGTGAGCAGTTCTTC
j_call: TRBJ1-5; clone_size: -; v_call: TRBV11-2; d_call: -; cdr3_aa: CASSLEGNPNQPQHF; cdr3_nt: TGTGCCAGCAGCTTAGAGGGTAACCCAAATCAGCCCCAGCATTTT
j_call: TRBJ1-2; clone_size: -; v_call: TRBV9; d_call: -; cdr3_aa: CASSDRVVGYTF; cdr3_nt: TGTGCCAGCAGCGACAGGGTTGTGGGCTACACCTTC
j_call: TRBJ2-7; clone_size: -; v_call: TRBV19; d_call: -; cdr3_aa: CASSRARGKSYEQYF; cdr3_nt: TGTGCCAGTAGTCGGGCCAGGGGAAAAAGCTACGAGCAGTACTTC
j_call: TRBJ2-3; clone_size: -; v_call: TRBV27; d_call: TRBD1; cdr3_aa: CASTPARDRGTDTQYF; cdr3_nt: TGTGCCAGCACCCCTGCCAGGGACAGGGGCACAGATACGCAGTATTTT
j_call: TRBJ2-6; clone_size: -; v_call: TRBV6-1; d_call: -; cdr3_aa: CASTDGSGANVLTF; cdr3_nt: TGTGCCAGCACGGATGGGTCTGGGGCCAACGTCCTGACTTTC
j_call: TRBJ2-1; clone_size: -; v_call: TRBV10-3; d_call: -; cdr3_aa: CAISETRDRIEQFF; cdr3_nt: TGTGCCATCAGTGAAACCCGGGATCGCATTGAGCAGTTCTTC
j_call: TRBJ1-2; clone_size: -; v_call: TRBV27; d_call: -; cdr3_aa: CASSTLLQGSEGYTF; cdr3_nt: TGTGCCAGCAGTACGCTGCTACAGGGCTCGGAGGGCTACACCTTC
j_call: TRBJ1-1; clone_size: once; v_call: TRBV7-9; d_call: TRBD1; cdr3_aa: CASSFTGGNTEAFF; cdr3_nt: TGTGCCAGCAGCTTCACAGGGGGGAACACTGAAGCTTTCTTT
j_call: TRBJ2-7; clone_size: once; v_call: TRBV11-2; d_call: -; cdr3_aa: CASRSGSRGLYEQYF; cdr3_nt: TGTGCCAGCAGATCAGGGTCGAGAGGTCTCTACGAGCAGTACTTC
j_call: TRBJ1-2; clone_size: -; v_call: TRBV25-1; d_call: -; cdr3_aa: CASSGGGNYGYTF; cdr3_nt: TGTGCCAGCTCGGGAGGGGGGAACTATGGCTACACCTTC
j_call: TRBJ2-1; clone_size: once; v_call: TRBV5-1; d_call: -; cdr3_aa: CASSLGRGPHYNEQFF; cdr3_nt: TGCGCCAGCAGCTTGGGGCGGGGCCCCCACTACAATGAGCAGTTCTTC
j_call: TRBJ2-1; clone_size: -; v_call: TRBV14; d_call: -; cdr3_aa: CASSQVVSSYNEQFF; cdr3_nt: TGTGCCAGCAGCCAAGTCGTTAGCTCCTACAATGAGCAGTTCTTC
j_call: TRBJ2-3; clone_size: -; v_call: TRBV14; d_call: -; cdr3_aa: CASSRAGRRPSTDTQYF; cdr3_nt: TGTGCCAGCAGTCGCGCGGGGCGCAGACCTAGCACAGATACGCAGTATTTT
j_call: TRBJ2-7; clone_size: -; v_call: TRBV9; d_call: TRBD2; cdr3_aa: CASSARLAGVHEQYF; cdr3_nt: TGTGCCAGCAGCGCCAGACTAGCGGGAGTCCACGAGCAGTACTTC
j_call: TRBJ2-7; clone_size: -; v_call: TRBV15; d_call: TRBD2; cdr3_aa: CATSDGTTASDEQYF; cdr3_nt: TGTGCCACCAGCGACGGGACTACTGCTAGCGACGAGCAGTACTTC